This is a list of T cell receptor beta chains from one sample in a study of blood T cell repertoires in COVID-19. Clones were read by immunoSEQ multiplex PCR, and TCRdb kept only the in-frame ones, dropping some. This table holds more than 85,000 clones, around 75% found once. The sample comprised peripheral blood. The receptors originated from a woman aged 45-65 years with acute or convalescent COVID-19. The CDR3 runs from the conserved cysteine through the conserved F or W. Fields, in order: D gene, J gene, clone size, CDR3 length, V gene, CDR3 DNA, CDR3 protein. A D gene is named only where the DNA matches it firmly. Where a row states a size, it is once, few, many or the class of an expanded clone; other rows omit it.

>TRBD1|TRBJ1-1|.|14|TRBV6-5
TGTGCCAGCAGTTACGGGCAGGGGGCCGCTGAAGCTTTCTTT
CASSYGQGAAEAFF
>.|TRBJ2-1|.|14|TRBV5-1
TGCGCCAGCAGCGCAGAGGGGGAGTACAATGAGCAGTTCTTC
CASSAEGEYNEQFF
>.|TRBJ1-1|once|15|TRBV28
TGTGCCAGCAGTTTTCCCCCCGGACAGAACACTGAAGCTTTCTTT
CASSFPPGQNTEAFF
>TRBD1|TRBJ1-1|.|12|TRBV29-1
TGCAGCGTGGGGACAGGGAACACTGAAGCTTTCTTT
CSVGTGNTEAFF
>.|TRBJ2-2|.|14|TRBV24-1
TGTGCCACCAGTGGGGGGCCGGGCACCGGGGAGCTGTTTTTT
CATSGGPGTGELFF
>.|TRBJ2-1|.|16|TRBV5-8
TGTGCCAGCAGCTTGGGCGATCCTACCTCCTACAATGAGCAGTTCTTC
CASSLGDPTSYNEQFF
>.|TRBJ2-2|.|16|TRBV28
TGTGCCAGCATTGGCCTGAGGAGACTGAACACCGGGGAGCTGTTTTTT
CASIGLRRLNTGELFF
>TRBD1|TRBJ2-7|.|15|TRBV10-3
TGTGCCATCAGTGAGTTTGGGACAGCTTCCGACGAGCAGTACTTC
CAISEFGTASDEQYF
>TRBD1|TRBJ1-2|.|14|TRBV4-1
TGCGCCAGCAGCTCGCCCGGGACAGTCTATGGCTACACCTTC
CASSSPGTVYGYTF
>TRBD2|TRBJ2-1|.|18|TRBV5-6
TGTGCCAGCAGCTCCGATGGTAGCGGGGGCCCCCGCGGAAATGAGCAGTTCTTC
CASSSDGSGGPRGNEQFF
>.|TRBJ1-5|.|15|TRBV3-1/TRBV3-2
TGTGCCAGCAGCCAAGGACCATCGGGGGTTCAGCCCCAGCATTTT
CASSQGPSGVQPQHF